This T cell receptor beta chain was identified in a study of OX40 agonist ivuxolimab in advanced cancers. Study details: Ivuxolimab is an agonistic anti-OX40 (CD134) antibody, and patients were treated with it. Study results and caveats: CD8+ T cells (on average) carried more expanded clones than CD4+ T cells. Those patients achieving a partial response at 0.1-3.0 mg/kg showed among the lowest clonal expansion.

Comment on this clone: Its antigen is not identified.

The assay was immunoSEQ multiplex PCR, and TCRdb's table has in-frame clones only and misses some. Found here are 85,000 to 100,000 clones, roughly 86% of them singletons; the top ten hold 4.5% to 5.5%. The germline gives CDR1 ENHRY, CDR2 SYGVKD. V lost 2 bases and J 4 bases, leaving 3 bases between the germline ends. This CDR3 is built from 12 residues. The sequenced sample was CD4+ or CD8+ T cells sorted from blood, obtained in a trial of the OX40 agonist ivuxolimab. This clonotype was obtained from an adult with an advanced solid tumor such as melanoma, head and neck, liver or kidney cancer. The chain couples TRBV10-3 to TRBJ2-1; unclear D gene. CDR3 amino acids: CAISEVYNEQFF. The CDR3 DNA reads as TGTGCCATCAGTGAGGTGTACAATGAGCAGTTCTTC.